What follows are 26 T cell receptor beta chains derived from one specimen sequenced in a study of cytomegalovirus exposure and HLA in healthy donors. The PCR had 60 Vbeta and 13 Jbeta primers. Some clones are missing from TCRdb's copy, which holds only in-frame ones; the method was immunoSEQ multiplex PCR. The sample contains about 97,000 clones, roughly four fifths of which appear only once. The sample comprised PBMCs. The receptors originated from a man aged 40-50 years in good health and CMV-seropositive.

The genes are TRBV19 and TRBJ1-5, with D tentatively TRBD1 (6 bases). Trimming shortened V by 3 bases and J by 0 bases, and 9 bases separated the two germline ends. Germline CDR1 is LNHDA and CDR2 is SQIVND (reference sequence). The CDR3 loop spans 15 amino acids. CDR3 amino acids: CASSIPGHSNQPQHF. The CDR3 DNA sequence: TGTGCCAGTAGTATTCCGGGACATAGCAATCAGCCCCAGCATTTT.

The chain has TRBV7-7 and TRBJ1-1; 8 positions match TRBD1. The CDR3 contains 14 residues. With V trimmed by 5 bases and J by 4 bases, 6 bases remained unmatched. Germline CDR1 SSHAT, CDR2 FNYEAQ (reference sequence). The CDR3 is CASSEYRGATEAFF. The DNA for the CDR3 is TGTGCCAGCAGCGAGTACAGGGGGGCCACTGAAGCTTTCTTT.

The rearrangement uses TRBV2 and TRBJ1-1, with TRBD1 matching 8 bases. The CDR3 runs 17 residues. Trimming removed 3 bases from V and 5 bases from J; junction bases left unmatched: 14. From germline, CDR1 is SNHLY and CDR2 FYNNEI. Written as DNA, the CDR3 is TGTGCCAGCAGTGAGCCCAGACAGGGGCTGGGTTCGACTGAAGCTTTCTTT. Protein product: CASSEPRQGLGSTEAFF.

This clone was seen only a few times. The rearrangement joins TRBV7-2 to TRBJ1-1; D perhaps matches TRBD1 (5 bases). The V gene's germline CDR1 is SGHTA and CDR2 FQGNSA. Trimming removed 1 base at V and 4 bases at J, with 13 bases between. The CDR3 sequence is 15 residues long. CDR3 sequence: CASSLGERGTTEAFF. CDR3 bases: TGTGCCAGCAGCTTAGGGGAACGGGGGACCACTGAAGCTTTCTTT.

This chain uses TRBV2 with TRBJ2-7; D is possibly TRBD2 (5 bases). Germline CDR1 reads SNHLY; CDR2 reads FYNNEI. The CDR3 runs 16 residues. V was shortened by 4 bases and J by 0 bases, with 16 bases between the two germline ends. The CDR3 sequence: CASSVVGGSRSYEQYF. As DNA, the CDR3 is TGTGCCAGCAGTGTGGTAGGTGGGAGCCGCTCCTACGAGCAGTACTTC.

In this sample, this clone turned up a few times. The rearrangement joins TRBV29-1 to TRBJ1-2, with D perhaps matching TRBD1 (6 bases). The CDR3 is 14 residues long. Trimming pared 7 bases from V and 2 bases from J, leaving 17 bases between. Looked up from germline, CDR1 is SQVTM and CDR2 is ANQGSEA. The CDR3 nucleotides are TGCAGCGCCCAGCTGGGGCAGGGGAACTATGGCTACACCTTC. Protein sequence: CSAQLGQGNYGYTF. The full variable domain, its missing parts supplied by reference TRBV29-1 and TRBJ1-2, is SAVISQKPSRDICQRGTSLTIQCQVDSQVTMMFWYRQQPGQSLTLIATANQGSEATYESGFVIDKFPISRPNLTFSTLTVSNMSPEDSSIYLCSAQLGQGNYGYTFGSGTRLTVV.

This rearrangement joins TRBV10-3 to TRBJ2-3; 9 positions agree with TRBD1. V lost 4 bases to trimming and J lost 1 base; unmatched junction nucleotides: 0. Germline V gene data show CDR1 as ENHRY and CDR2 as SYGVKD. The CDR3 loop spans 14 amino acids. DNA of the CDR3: TGTGCCATCAGTGGGACAGGGGGCACAGATACGCAGTATTTT. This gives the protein CAISGTGGTDTQYF.

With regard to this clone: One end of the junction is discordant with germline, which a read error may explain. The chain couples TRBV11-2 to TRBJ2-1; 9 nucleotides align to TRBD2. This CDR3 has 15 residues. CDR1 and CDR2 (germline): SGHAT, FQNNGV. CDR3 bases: TGTGCCAGCAGGTTAGCGGGAGTGTCCTACAATGAGCAGTTCTTC. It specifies CASRLAGVSYNEQFF.

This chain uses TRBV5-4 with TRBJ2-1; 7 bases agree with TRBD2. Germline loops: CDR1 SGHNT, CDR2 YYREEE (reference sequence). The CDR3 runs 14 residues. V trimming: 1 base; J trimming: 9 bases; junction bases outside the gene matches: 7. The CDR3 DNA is TGTGCCAGCAGCTTGCCGGGACTACCTACTGAGCAGTTCTTC. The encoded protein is CASSLPGLPTEQFF.

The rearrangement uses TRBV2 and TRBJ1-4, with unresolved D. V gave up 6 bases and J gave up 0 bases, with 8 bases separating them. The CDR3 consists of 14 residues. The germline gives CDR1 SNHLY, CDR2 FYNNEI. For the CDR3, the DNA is TGTGCCAGCAGCCTATTTGCAACTAATGAAAAACTGTTTTTT. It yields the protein CASSLFATNEKLFF.

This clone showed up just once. The CDR3 spells CASSYPRQVAGNTIYF. The CDR3 coding sequence is TGTGCCAGCAGTTACCCCCGACAGGTAGCTGGAAACACCATATATTTT. The chain employs TRBV6-5 and TRBJ1-3; a possible D gene is TRBD1 (6 bases). Looked up from germline, CDR1 is MNHEY and CDR2 is SVGAGI. This CDR3 is built from 16 residues. Trimming shortened V by 2 bases and J by 2 bases, and 13 bases separated the two germline ends.

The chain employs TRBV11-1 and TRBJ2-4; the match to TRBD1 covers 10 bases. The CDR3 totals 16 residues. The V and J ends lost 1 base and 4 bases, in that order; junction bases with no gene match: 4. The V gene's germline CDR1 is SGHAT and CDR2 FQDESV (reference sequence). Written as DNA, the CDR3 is TGTGCCAGCAGCTTAGACCCGGGACAGGGGAAAAACATTCAGTACTTC. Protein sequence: CASSLDPGQGKNIQYF.

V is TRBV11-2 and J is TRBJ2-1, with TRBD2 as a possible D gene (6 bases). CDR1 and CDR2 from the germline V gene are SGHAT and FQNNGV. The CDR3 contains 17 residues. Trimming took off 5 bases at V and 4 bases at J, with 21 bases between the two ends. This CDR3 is CASSPGLGGLRYNEQFF. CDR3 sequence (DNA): TGTGCCAGCAGCCCAGGGTTGGGGGGACTTCGGTACAATGAGCAGTTCTTC.

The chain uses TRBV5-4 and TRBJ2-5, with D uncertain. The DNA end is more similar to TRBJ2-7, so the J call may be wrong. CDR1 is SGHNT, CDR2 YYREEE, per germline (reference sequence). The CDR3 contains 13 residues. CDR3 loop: CASSLAGSYEQYF. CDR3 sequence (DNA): TGTGCCAGCAGCTTGGCGGGTTCCTACGAGCAGTACTTC.

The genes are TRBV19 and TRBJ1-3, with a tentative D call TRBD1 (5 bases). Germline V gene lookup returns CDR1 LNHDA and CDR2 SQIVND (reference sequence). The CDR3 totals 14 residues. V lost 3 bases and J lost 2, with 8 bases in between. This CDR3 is CASSIRGTGNTIYF. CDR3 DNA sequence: TGTGCCAGTAGTATTCGGGGGACTGGAAACACCATATATTTT.

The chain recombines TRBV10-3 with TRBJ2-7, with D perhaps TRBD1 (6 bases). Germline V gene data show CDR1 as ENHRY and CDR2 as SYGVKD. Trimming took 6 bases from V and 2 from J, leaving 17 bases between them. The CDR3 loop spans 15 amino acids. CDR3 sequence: CAISPPRTATYEQYF. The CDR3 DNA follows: TGTGCCATCAGCCCCCCTCGGACAGCTACCTACGAGCAGTACTTC.

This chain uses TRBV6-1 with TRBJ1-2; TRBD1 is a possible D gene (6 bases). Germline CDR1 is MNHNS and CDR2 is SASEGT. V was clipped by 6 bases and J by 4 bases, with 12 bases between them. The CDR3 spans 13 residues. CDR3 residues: CASSSQGTYGYTF. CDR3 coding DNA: TGTGCCAGCAGCTCACAGGGAACCTATGGCTACACCTTC.

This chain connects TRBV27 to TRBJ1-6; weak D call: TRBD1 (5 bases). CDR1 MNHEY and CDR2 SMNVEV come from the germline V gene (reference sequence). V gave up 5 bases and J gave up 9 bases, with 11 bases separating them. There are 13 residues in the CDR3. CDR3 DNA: TGTGCCAGCAGTCTGGGGGGGGGTTCACCCCTCCACTTT. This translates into CASSLGGGSPLHF.

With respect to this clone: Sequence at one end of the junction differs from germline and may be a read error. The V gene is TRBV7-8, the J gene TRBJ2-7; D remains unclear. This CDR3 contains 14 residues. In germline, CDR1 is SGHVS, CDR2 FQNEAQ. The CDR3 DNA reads TGTGCCAGCAGCTTACCCAAGAGCTCCTACGAGCGGTACTTC. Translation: CASSLPKSSYERYF. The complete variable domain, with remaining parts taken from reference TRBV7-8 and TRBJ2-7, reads GAGVSQSPRYKVAKRGQDVALRCDPISGHVSLFWYQQALGQGPEFLTYFQNEAQLDKSGLPSDRFFAERPEGSVSTLKIQRTQQEDSAVYLCASSLPKSSYERYFGPGTRLTVT.

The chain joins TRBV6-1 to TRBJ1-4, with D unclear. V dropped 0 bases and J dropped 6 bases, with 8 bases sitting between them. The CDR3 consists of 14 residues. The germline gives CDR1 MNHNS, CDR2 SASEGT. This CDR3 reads CASSEALADEKLFF. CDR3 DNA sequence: TGTGCCAGCAGTGAAGCGCTGGCTGATGAAAAACTGTTTTTT.

The CDR3 loop is CASSSVSRVGYTF. In DNA, the CDR3 is TGTGCCAGCAGCTCGGTGTCCAGGGTCGGCTACACCTTC. This chain links TRBV5-5 with TRBJ1-2; D is perhaps TRBD1 (5 bases). This CDR3 has 13 amino acids. Germline V CDR1 and CDR2: SGHKS, YYEKEE (reference sequence). V lost 3 bases, J lost 8 bases, and 14 bases lay in between.

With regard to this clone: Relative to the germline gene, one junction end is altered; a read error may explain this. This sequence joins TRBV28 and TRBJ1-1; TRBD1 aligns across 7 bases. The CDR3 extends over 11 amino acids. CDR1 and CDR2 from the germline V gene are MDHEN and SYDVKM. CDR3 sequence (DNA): TGTGCCGGCAGACAGGGCACTGAAGCTTTCTTT. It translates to CAGRQGTEAFF.

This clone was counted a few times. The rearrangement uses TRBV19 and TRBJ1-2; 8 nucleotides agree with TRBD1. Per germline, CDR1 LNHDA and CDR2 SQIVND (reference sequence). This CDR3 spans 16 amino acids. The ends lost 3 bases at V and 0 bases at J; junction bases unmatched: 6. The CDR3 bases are TGTGCCAGTAGTATGCAGGGGGCTTCAGCTAACTATGGCTACACCTTC. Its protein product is CASSMQGASANYGYTF.

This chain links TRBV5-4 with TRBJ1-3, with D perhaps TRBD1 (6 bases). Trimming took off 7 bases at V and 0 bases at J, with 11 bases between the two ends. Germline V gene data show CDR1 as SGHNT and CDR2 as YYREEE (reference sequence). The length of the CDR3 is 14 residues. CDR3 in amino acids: CASRDRSSGNTIYF. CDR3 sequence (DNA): TGTGCCAGCCGCGACAGGAGCTCTGGAAACACCATATATTTT.

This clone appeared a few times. CDR3 sequence reads: CATLRRQALSEQYF. The CDR3 DNA sequence: TGTGCCACCTTACGACGACAGGCCTTAAGCGAGCAGTACTTC. The chain couples TRBV21-1 to TRBJ2-7; TRBD1, the table's D call, lacks a check against the DNA. TRBV21-1 is labeled a pseudogene. The CDR3 has 14 residues.

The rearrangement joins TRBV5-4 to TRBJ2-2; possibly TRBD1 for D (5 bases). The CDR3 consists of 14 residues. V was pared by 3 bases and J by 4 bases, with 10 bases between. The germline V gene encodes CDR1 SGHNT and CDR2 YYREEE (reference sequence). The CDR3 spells CASSSQGSTGELFF. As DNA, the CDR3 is TGTGCCAGCAGCTCTCAGGGCTCCACCGGGGAGCTGTTTTTT.